This T cell receptor beta chain is drawn from a study of T cells in Graves' hyperthyroidism and ophthalmopathy. Amplification targeted TCR beta CDR3 regions from RNA transcripts. Initially, a first-round RT-PCR of the TCR CDR3 employed the HTBI primer set. MiXCR, applied by TCRdb to the multiplex PCR reads, yields one record per CDR3 protein. The table lists 600,000 or so distinct CDR3 sequences, roughly 17% of them singletons. An approximately 10 ml volume of fresh peripheral blood provided the PBMCs. This clonotype has at least ten counts. Germline assignment: CDR1 MRHNA and CDR2 SNTAGT. V shed 2 bases and J 2 bases; nucleotides not matched to a gene: 6. This CDR3 region has 16 residues.

The chain couples TRBV6-4 to TRBJ1-5; the match to TRBD1 covers 7 bases. The TCR comes from a woman aged 30 to 39 with Graves' hyperthyroidism. The specimen was blood. The CDR3 region is CASSDRQGARNQPQHF. The CDR3 DNA is TGTGCCAGCAGTGACAGACAGGGAGCTCGCAATCAGCCCCAGCATTTT.